This T cell receptor (beta chain) was sequenced during a study of identifying expanded T cells in peripheral blood. Study outcomes and limitations: Clone count variance between approximately 2-week samples rose with total template count. Differentially abundant clones: roughly 1.3 between replicates, about 15 at around 2 weeks, less than 25 at four.

Germline CDR1 reads LNHNV; CDR2 reads YYDKDF (reference sequence). The CDR3 covers 13 residues. V gave up 0 bases and J gave up 6 bases, with 6 bases separating them. Assay used: immunoSEQ multiplex PCR; TCRdb lists only in-frame clones, some missing. Altogether 80,000 or so clones are present, approximately 84% being singletons, with the ten largest covering about 18%. During the collection period, no donor immune events like infections were recorded. A note on this clone: Its antigen is not identified.

The receptor comes from a person between 18 and 70 years old in good health. The sample taken for sequencing was blood. The chain joins TRBV15 to TRBJ1-5; no firm D call. CDR3 in amino acids: CATSRDLLQPQHF. CDR3 DNA sequence: TGTGCCACCAGCAGAGATCTGCTTCAGCCCCAGCATTTT.